This record covers a single T cell receptor beta chain. Per the original methods: Amplification with reference gene primers provided the estimates of nucleated cell counts. Data came from immunoSEQ multiplex PCR; TCRdb stores just in-frame clones and leaves some out. Clonal size and the V and J genes are those of that table, whereas D and trimming came from the DNA. The top ten clones hold around 8.1% of a sample with some 180,000 clones, about 80% of them seen once. These data come from a study of blood T cell repertoires in COVID-19. In the study overall: The origin of the acute and convalescent COVID-19 samples was the United States, Italy and Spain. From T cells, B-cell-depleted T cells, or PBMCs came the material, which was cDNA or gDNA.

The CDR3 sequence is 12 residues long. Germline lookup yields CDR1 GTSNPN and CDR2 SVGIG (reference sequence). The V and J genes are TRBV30 and TRBJ1-4; 9 positions match TRBD1. This TCR was recovered from a woman in her forties or fifties with active or convalescent COVID-19. Sequencing was done on a sample of peripheral blood. Here the CDR3 reads CAGTGSNEKLFF. The CDR3 bases are TGTGCGGGGACAGGGAGTAATGAAAAACTGTTTTTT.